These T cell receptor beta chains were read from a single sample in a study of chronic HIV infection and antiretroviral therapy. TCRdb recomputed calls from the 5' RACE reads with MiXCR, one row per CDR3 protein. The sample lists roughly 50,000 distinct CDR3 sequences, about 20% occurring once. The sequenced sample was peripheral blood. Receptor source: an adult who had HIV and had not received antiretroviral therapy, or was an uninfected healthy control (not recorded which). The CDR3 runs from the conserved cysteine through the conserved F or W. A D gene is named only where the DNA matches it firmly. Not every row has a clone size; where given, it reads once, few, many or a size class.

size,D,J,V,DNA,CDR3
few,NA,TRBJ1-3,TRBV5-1,TGCGCCAGCAGCTTTGAAGGGCACTCTGGAAACACCATATATTTT,CASSFEGHSGNTIYF
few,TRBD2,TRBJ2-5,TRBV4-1,TGCGCCAGCAGCCAGAGGGGTCTAGCGGGGGATAAGGCCCAGTACTTC,CASSQRGLAGDKAQYF
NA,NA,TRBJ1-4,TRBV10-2,TGCGCCAGCAGTGACGGCAGTGAAAAACTGTTTTTT,CASSDGSEKLFF
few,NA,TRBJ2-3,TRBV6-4,TGTGCCAGCAGTCCCCGTGGATTTCCGGATACGCAGTATTTT,CASSPRGFPDTQYF
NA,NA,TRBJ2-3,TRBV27,TGTGCCAGCAGTTTCCTCCCTTTACTGACACAGCCAAGCACAGATACGCAGTATTTT,CASSFLPLLTQPSTDTQYF
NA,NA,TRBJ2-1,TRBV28,TGTGCCAGCACCATGGGAGACTCCTACAATGAGCAGTTCTTC,CASTMGDSYNEQFF
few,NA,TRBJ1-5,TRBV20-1,TGCAGTGCCGACAGGTCTGGAACTAATCAGCCCCAGCATTTT,CSADRSGTNQPQHF
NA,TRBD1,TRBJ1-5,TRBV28,TGTGCCAGCAGTTTGGGGACAGGGCACAGCAATCAGCCCCAGCATTTT,CASSLGTGHSNQPQHF
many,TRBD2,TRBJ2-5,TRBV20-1,TGCAGTGCTGCTTGGGCGGGAGGGTCAGAGACCCAGTACTTC,CSAAWAGGSETQYF
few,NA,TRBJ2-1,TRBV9,TGTGCCAGCAGCGCACGGGACAAGACCTACAATGAGCAGTTCTTC,CASSARDKTYNEQFF
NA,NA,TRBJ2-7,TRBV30,TGTGCCTGGAGTGTAACCCGGCAGATAGGGGAAGAGTACTTC,CAWSVTRQIGEEYF
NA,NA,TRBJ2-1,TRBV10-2,TGCGCCAGCAGTGCCAAAAATGAGCAGTTCTTC,CASSAKNEQFF
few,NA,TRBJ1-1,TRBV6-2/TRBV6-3,TGTGCCAGCGCAGAGGGATTGAACACTGAAGCTTTCTTT,CASAEGLNTEAFF
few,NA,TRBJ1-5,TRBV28,TGTGCCAGCGACGATTATAGCAATCAGCCCCAGCATTTT,CASDDYSNQPQHF
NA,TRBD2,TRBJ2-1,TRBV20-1,TGCACTGCTAGGATACGACAGGGGTCCGGACTAGCGGGAGGCTCCTACAATGAGCAGTTCTTC,CTARIRQGSGLAGGSYNEQFF
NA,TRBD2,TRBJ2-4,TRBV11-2,TGTGCCAGCAGCTTAGCGAATAGCGGGGCCTCCCACTTC,CASSLANSGASHF
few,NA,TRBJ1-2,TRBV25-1,TGTGCCAGCAGTGAATCTCACAACTACTATGGCTACACCTTC,CASSESHNYYGYTF
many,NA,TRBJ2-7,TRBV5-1,TGCGCCAGCAGCTTGGAAGGCACGTTAAACTCCTACGAGCAGTACTTC,CASSLEGTLNSYEQYF
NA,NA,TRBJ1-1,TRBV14,TGTGCCAGCAGCCAAGACTGGGGGAGGAACACTGAAGCTTTCTTT,CASSQDWGRNTEAFF
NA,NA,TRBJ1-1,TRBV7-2,TGTGCCAGCAGCTTATCTATGGGGACTGAAGCTTTCTTT,CASSLSMGTEAFF
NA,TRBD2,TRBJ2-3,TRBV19,TGTGCCAGTAGTATCGGCTCGGGGGGTGATACGCAGTATTTT,CASSIGSGGDTQYF
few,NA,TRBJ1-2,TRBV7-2,TGTGCCAGCAGCTTAGCGGCTTCATTTCAGAGCCCCCTCTATGGCTACACCTTC,CASSLAASFQSPLYGYTF
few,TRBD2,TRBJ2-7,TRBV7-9,TGTGCCAGCAGCTTACCGACTAGCGGCGCCTACGAGCAGTACTTC,CASSLPTSGAYEQYF
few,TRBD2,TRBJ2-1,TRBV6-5,TGTGCCAGCAGTTACTCCTGGACTAGCGGGAGTTTCTATGAGCAGTTCTTC,CASSYSWTSGSFYEQFF
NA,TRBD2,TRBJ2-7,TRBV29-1,TGCAGCGTCGACGGGGCGGGAGGGTCCCACGAGCAGTACTTC,CSVDGAGGSHEQYF
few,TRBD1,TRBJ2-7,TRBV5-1,TGCGCCAGCAGCTTGCCGGGACAGGGCTACGAGCAGTACTTC,CASSLPGQGYEQYF
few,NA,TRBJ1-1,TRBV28,TGTGCCAGCAGTTTGCCGGCGAACACTGAAGCTTTCTTT,CASSLPANTEAFF
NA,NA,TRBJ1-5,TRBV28,TGTGCCAGCACTTGGGGGAGCAATCAGCCCCAGCATTTT,CASTWGSNQPQHF
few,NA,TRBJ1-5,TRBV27,TGTGCCAGCAGTTTAGATGGGACACCGTATCAGCCCCAGCATTTT,CASSLDGTPYQPQHF
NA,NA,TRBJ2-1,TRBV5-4,TGTGCCAGCAGCTTGGAAAATTCCCACAATGAGCAGTTCTTC,CASSLENSHNEQFF
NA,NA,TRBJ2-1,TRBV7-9,TGTGCCAGCAGCTTAGATCTTCGGGGGAACTACAATGAGCAGTTCTTC,CASSLDLRGNYNEQFF
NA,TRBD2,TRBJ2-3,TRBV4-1,TGCGCCAGCAGCCCCGACGGGACTAGGCCAGATACGCAGTATTTT,CASSPDGTRPDTQYF
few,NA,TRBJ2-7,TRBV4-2,TGTGCCAGCAGCCAAGGCGGGTCCCCCGCGGGAGAGCAGTACTTC,CASSQGGSPAGEQYF
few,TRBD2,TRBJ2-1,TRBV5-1,TGCGCCAGCAGCCCCGTCCGGACTAGCGGGAGGGTCAATGAGCAGTTCTTC,CASSPVRTSGRVNEQFF
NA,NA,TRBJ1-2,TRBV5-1,TGCGCCAGCGGACCCCAGGGAATCTATGGCGACACCTTC,CASGPQGIYGDTF
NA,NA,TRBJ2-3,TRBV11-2,TGTGCCAGCAGCTATTACACAGATACGCAGTATTTT,CASSYYTDTQYF
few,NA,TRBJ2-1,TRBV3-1,TGTGCCAGCAGCCGGGGATCAGGGGCCTACAATGAGCAGTTCTTC,CASSRGSGAYNEQFF
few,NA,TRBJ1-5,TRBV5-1,TGCGCCAGCAGCTTAGGCGGGAGCAATCAGCCCCAGCATTTT,CASSLGGSNQPQHF
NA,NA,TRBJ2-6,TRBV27,TGTGCCAGCAGTTACCCCACAGGGTCAGGGGCCAACGTCCTGACTTTC,CASSYPTGSGANVLTF
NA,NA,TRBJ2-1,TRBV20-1,TGCAGTGCTAGGGGGATGTCCTACAATGAGCAGTTCTTC,CSARGMSYNEQFF
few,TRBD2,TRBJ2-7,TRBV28,TGTGCCAGCAGTCCTGGGACTAGCGGGAGTTACGAGCAGTACTTC,CASSPGTSGSYEQYF
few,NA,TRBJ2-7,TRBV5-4,TGTGCCAGCAGCGCCGACCAGGGAGAGCAGTACTTC,CASSADQGEQYF
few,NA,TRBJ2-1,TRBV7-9,TGTGCCAGCAGCTTAGATGCGGGTAATGAGCAGTTCTTC,CASSLDAGNEQFF
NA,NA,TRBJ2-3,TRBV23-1,TGCGCCAGCAGTCTGCATCGCACAGATACGCAGTATTTT,CASSLHRTDTQYF
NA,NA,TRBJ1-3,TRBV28,TGTGCCAGCAGTTTTTGGGGAACTGGAAACACCATATATTTT,CASSFWGTGNTIYF
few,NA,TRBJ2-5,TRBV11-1,TGTGCCAGCAGCTTAAAATGGAGGAGGGTAGAAGAGACCCAGTACTTC,CASSLKWRRVEETQYF
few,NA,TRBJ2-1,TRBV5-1,TGCGCCAGCAGCAGCCAAGACGGGCATGAGCAGTTCTTC,CASSSQDGHEQFF
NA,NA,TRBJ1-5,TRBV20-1,TGCAGTGCCCCGGAGTATAGCAATCAGCCCCAGCATTTT,CSAPEYSNQPQHF
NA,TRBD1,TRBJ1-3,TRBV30,TGTGCCTGCCTCCCGGGGACAGGGGGCTTTGGAAACACCATATATTTT,CACLPGTGGFGNTIYF